This T cell receptor (beta chain) was documented in a study of cytomegalovirus exposure and HLA in healthy donors. Trimming removed 4 bases at V and 5 bases at J, with 16 bases between. CDR3 length equals 16 residues. Germline CDR1 reads SGHDT; CDR2 reads YYEEEE. The PCR employed 60 Vbeta primers together with 13 Jbeta primers. Some clones are missing from TCRdb's copy, which holds only in-frame ones; the method was immunoSEQ multiplex PCR. Among approximately 110,000 clones listed, approximately 72% were seen once. Points on this clone: Its antigen is undetermined.

Whole-study results and caveats: Per published reports, the classifier diagnosed cytomegalovirus status with high specificity and sensitivity. According to the study, 160 or so TCR beta chains were cytomegalovirus-associated.

The origin of this receptor is a woman aged 40 to 55 in good health and CMV-seropositive. The sequenced sample consisted of PBMCs. This rearrangement joins TRBV5-6 to TRBJ1-6; D possibly corresponds to TRBD1 (6 bases). The CDR3, as DNA: TGTGCCAGCAGCGCGACCTCGGCAGGGGATAATTCACCCCTCCACTTT. Its translation is CASSATSAGDNSPLHF.